This TCR beta chain was recorded in a study of blood T cells in healthy people across ages. Points from the study as a whole: Per million T cells, the diversity of TCR beta decreased roughly linearly as age advanced.

From germline, CDR1 is ENHRY and CDR2 SYGVKD. Trimming removed 6 bases at V and 2 bases at J, with 12 bases between. This CDR3 spans 14 amino acids. A remark on this clonotype: Its antigen remains unidentified.

Together with a sample-barcoded 5' primer, a J-beta primer mix was included in a second PCR lasting about 7 to 12 cycles. TCRdb ran MiXCR on the 5' RACE reads and lists one entry per CDR3 protein. This table holds about 680,000 distinct CDR3 sequences, roughly 50% found once. The source of this sequence is an older woman in good health. This chain links TRBV10-3 with TRBJ2-3; D unresolved. The sample was blood. The CDR3 bases are TGTGCCATCAGCGTCGACACCGACACAGATACGCAGTATTTT. This translates into CAISVDTDTDTQYF.